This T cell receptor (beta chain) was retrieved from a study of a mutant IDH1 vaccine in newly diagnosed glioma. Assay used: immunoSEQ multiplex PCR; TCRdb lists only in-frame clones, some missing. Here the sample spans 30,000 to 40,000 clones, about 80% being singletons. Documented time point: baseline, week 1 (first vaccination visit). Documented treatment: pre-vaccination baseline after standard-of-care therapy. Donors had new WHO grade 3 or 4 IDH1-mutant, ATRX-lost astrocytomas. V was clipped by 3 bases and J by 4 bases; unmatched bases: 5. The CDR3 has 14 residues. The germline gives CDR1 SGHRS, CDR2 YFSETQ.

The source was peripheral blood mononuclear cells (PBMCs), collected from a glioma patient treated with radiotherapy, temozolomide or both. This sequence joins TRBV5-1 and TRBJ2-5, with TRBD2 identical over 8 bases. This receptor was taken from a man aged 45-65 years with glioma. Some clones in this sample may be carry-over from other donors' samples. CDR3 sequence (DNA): TGCGCCAGCAGCTCCCCGGGACTAGGAGAGACCCAGTACTTC. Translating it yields CASSSPGLGETQYF.